This T cell receptor (beta chain) was sequenced during a study of T cells in Graves' hyperthyroidism and ophthalmopathy. Germline assignment: CDR1 SGHNT and CDR2 YENEEA. The CDR3 has 15 residues. Trimming left V 4 bases short and J 0 bases short, with 10 bases between. This clonotype was counted at least ten times. Its antigen is undetermined. Each diagnosis was grounded in clinical symptoms, serum thyroxine and TRAb, thyroid ultrasound, and orbital computed tomography. Fresh peripheral blood, 10 ml, was the source of the PBMCs. Broader study findings: Peripheral blood also featured most of the thyroid clonotypes expanded above 0.001.

The source material, RNA transcripts, was used to amplify TCR beta CDR3 regions. TCR CDR3 regions were first amplified by RT-PCR with HTBI primers. One entry per CDR3 protein, called by TCRdb with MiXCR from the multiplex PCR reads. The sample has roughly 700,000 distinct CDR3 sequences; 15% to 20% are singletons. The sequence was obtained from a man aged 50 or older with Graves' hyperthyroidism. The V call is TRBV11-3, the J call TRBJ2-1, with D perhaps being TRBD1 or TRBD2 (5 bases each). The sequenced sample consisted of blood. The CDR3 nucleotides are TGTGCCAGCAGCTACGAGGGGAGCTCCTACAATGAGCAGTTCTTC. Amino acids: CASSYEGSSYNEQFF.